A selection of T cell receptor beta chains follows, all from one sample in a study of cytomegalovirus exposure and HLA in healthy donors. Clones were read by immunoSEQ multiplex PCR, and TCRdb kept only the in-frame ones, dropping some. Altogether approximately 90,000 clones are present, approximately 71% being singletons, with the ten largest covering 2.2%. The sample taken for sequencing was PBMCs. These receptors all come from a man aged 35-49 years in good health and CMV-seronegative. Both conserved end residues are part of each CDR3. The D gene is left open where the match is weak. Clone size appears in some rows only: once, few, many, or a class for an expanded clone.

V gene	D gene	clone size	J gene	CDR3 protein	CDR3 DNA
TRBV7-2	NA	NA	TRBJ2-7	CASSLDTGHPYEQYF	TGTGCCAGCAGCTTAGATACAGGTCATCCCTACGAGCAGTACTTC
TRBV7-8	TRBD2	NA	TRBJ2-6	CASSLVTSGSASGANVLTF	TGTGCCAGCAGCTTAGTCACTAGCGGGAGCGCATCCGGGGCCAACGTCCTGACTTTC
TRBV15	NA	NA	TRBJ1-3	CATSSTDRFGNTIYF	TGTGCCACCAGCAGCACCGACAGATTTGGAAACACCATATATTTT
TRBV6-5	NA	NA	TRBJ1-4	CASRTGTRFEKLFF	TGTGCCAGCAGAACAGGGACGAGGTTTGAAAAACTGTTTTTT
TRBV29-1	TRBD1	once	TRBJ2-7	CSVVPGQGTYEQYF	TGCAGCGTCGTCCCGGGACAGGGGACCTACGAGCAGTACTTC
TRBV14	TRBD1	NA	TRBJ2-2	CASKTGDSLTGELFF	TGTGCCAGCAAGACTGGGGACAGCCTCACCGGGGAGCTGTTTTTT
TRBV6-1	NA	NA	TRBJ1-5	CASSALSDQPQHF	TGTGCCAGCAGTGCTCTCAGCGATCAGCCCCAGCATTTT
TRBV10-3	TRBD1	NA	TRBJ1-2	CAISRDRDYGYTF	TGTGCCATCAGCCGGGACAGGGACTATGGCTACACCTTC
TRBV19	TRBD1	NA	TRBJ2-5	CASSIAGGEFLETQYF	TGTGCCAGTAGTATCGCAGGGGGCGAGTTCCTAGAGACCCAGTACTTC
TRBV5-1	TRBD1	NA	TRBJ2-5	CASSSQGRGETQYF	TGCGCCAGCAGCTCACAGGGGAGAGGGGAGACCCAGTACTTC
TRBV21-1	NA	NA	TRBJ1-1	CASHTTGNTEAFF	TGTGCCAGTCATACCACAGGGAACACTGAAGCTTTCTTT
TRBV28	NA	NA	TRBJ1-1	CASSLYTGLEAFF	TGTGCCAGCAGTTTATACACAGGGCTTGAAGCTTTCTTT
TRBV5-1	TRBD1	once	TRBJ2-7	CASSYPRTGGAYEQYF	TGCGCCAGCAGCTACCCCAGGACAGGGGGTGCCTACGAGCAGTACTTC
TRBV19	NA	NA	TRBJ1-5	CASSQNSNQPQHF	TGTGCCAGTTCCCAAAATAGCAATCAGCCCCAGCATTTT
TRBV10-1	TRBD1	NA	TRBJ2-6	CASSETGTGVLGANVLTF	TGCGCCAGCTCGGAGACTGGGACAGGGGTTCTGGGGGCCAACGTCCTGACTTTC
TRBV9	NA	NA	TRBJ2-2	CASSLTGGTGELFF	TGTGCCAGCAGCCTTACCGGGGGAACCGGGGAGCTGTTTTTT
TRBV4-1	TRBD1	NA	TRBJ1-1	CASSLRDGQGRSEAFF	TGCGCCAGCAGCCTAAGGGACGGACAGGGGAGAAGTGAAGCTTTCTTT
TRBV7-3	NA	NA	TRBJ1-1	CASSLSDTNTEAFF	TGTGCCAGCAGCTTATCCGACACGAACACTGAAGCTTTCTTT
TRBV30	NA	NA	TRBJ2-5	CAWRAGALAQYF	TGTGCCTGGAGGGCGGGGGCCTTGGCCCAGTACTTC
TRBV18	TRBD1	NA	TRBJ1-1	CASSPRTGSPSEAFF	TGTGCCAGCTCACCCCGGACAGGTAGTCCTTCTGAAGCTTTCTTT
TRBV27	NA	NA	TRBJ2-7	CASSTDRSYEQYF	TGTGCCAGCAGCACAGACAGATCCTACGAGCAGTACTTC
TRBV11-2	NA	few	TRBJ2-3	CASSLGDSRKYF	TGTGCCAGCAGCTTAGGCGACAGTAGGAAGTATTTT
TRBV29-1	TRBD1	few	TRBJ1-1	CSVILRQGNTEAFF	TGCAGCGTTATCCTAAGACAGGGAAACACTGAAGCTTTCTTT
TRBV28	NA	NA	TRBJ2-2	CASRTAPATGELFF	TGTGCCAGCAGGACAGCGCCTGCCACCGGGGAGCTGTTTTTT
TRBV14	NA	NA	TRBJ2-7	CASSQGGPYEQYF	TGTGCCAGCAGCCAAGGGGGGCCCTACGAGCAGTACTTC